The 30 T cell receptor beta chains below come from one sample, sequenced in a study of T cells after yellow fever vaccination. A single record per CDR3 protein comes from TCRdb applying MiXCR to the 5' RACE reads. The sample has about 360,000 distinct CDR3 sequences, roughly 6.1% seen once. The source material was PBMCs, sampled 5 days after the yellow fever booster vaccination. These receptors were taken from a man aged 30 to 45 who received the YFV17D yellow fever vaccine.

This clonotype was counted between two and nine times. The rearrangement joins TRBV20-1 to TRBJ2-7; D is unclear. From germline, CDR1 is DFQATT and CDR2 SNEGSKA (reference sequence). The CDR3 spans 14 residues. The V end lost 1 base, the J end lost 2 bases, and 12 bases lay between the germline ends. The CDR3 region is CSARVVGTPYEQYF. CDR3 nucleotide sequence: TGCAGTGCTAGAGTTGTGGGTACGCCCTACGAGCAGTACTTC.

This clonotype was seen many times. The CDR3 spells CASSFDSSTDTQYF. CDR3 coding DNA: TGTGCCAGCAGCTTTGACAGCAGCACAGATACGCAGTATTTT. The V and J genes are TRBV7-2 and TRBJ2-3; weak D call: TRBD1 (5 bases). CDR3 length: 14 residues. Germline V lookup: CDR1 SGHTA, CDR2 FQGNSA. V gave up 3 bases and J gave up 0 bases, with 7 bases separating them.

The chain uses TRBV29-1 and TRBJ2-1; 10 bases are a match to TRBD1. The germline V gene has CDR1 SQVTM and CDR2 ANQGSEA. CDR3 size: 16 residues. J gave up 5 bases and V 6 bases, and 13 bases lay outside the gene matches. The CDR3 here is CSVGQGKGLADNEQFF. CDR3 DNA: TGCAGCGTGGGACAGGGGAAAGGACTAGCAGACAATGAGCAGTTCTTC.

V gene TRBV10-3 combines with J gene TRBJ1-2; the D gene is possibly TRBD1 (6 bases). This CDR3 spans 16 amino acids. Trimming shortened V by 2 bases and J by 1 base, and 14 bases separated the two germline ends. Germline V gene sequence: CDR1 ENHRY, CDR2 SYGVKD. The CDR3 DNA follows: TGTGCCATCAGTGAGCCGACAGGAGGCTTTAACTATGGCTACACCTTC. The encoded protein is CAISEPTGGFNYGYTF.

This chain connects TRBV12-3 or TRBV12-4 to TRBJ2-7; TRBD1 matches 7 bases. With 5 bases clipped from V and 0 bases from J, the junction kept 10 bases outside the gene matches. The CDR3 covers 16 residues. The CDR3 DNA follows: TGTGCCAGCAGTCCTTACCCGGACAGGAGCTCCTACGAGCAGTACTTC. Protein sequence: CASSPYPDRSSYEQYF.

There are many counts of this clonotype. This sequence joins TRBV7-9 and TRBJ2-1; TRBD2 agrees at 8 bases. V trimming: 7 bases; J trimming: 7 bases; junction bases outside the gene matches: 6. The germline V gene has CDR1 SEHNR and CDR2 FQNEAQ (reference sequence). The CDR3 contains 13 residues. The CDR3: CASTPGLANEQFF. CDR3 in DNA: TGTGCCAGCACCCCCGGACTAGCAAATGAGCAGTTCTTC.

The rearrangement uses TRBV7-9 and TRBJ2-1; a weak D match, TRBD1 (6 bases). From germline, CDR1 is SEHNR and CDR2 FQNEAQ (reference sequence). V shed 0 bases and J shed 7 bases, with 16 bases lying between them. The CDR3 has 16 residues. The CDR3 region is CASSLAVRGVFNEQFF. CDR3 DNA: TGTGCCAGCAGCTTAGCAGTCAGGGGAGTCTTTAATGAGCAGTTCTTC.

This clonotype was seen more than once but under ten times. V and J are TRBV4-1 and TRBJ2-5, with unresolved D. This CDR3 is built from 15 residues. Germline CDR1 is MGHRA and CDR2 is YSYEKL. V was clipped by 3 bases and J by 5 bases, with 16 bases between them. CDR3 protein: CASSQPGRRSETQYF. In DNA, the CDR3 is TGCGCCAGCAGCCAGCCGGGTCGGCGGTCGGAGACCCAGTACTTC.

The sample holds many counts of this clonotype. V usage is TRBV20-1 and J usage is TRBJ2-7; D possibly corresponds to TRBD1 (6 bases). V lost 4 bases to trimming and J lost 3 bases, with 16 bases between them. The CDR3 totals 14 residues. Germline lookup yields CDR1 DFQATT and CDR2 SNEGSKA (reference sequence). CDR3 sequence: CSAKRNRVNYEQYF. The CDR3 DNA reads as TGCAGTGCTAAGCGGAACAGGGTTAACTACGAGCAGTACTTC.

This clonotype was observed many times. The V call is TRBV7-6, the J call TRBJ2-3; tentatively, D is TRBD2 (5 bases). Germline-derived CDR1 and CDR2 are SGHVS and FNYEAQ. Deletions cut 2 bases from V and 3 bases from J, with 15 bases between. This CDR3 has 16 residues. The CDR3 DNA reads as TGTGCCAGCAGCTTATTAGCGCCACCCGGGACAGATACGCAGTATTTT. Translating it yields CASSLLAPPGTDTQYF.

The chain couples TRBV5-1 to TRBJ2-5; D gene uncertain. The germline gives CDR1 SGHRS, CDR2 YFSETQ. V was pared by 7 bases and J by 2 bases, with 12 bases between. The length of the CDR3 is 13 residues. The CDR3 here is CASGVGNQETQYF. CDR3 bases: TGCGCCAGCGGGGTGGGGAATCAAGAGACCCAGTACTTC.

This clonotype was found a few times. The chain carries TRBV30 and TRBJ2-7; D is unresolved. Trimming left V 5 bases short and J 3 bases short, with 14 bases between. The CDR3 totals 13 residues. Germline V gene data show CDR1 as GTSNPN and CDR2 as SVGIG (reference sequence). CDR3 DNA sequence: TGTGCCTGGGCCCGTATCGCCGACTACGAGCAGTACTTC. It codes for CAWARIADYEQYF. Supplemented by reference TRBV30 and TRBJ2-7, the full variable domain reads SQTIHQWPATLVQPVGSPLSLECTVEGTSNPNLYWYRQAAGRGLQLLFYSVGIGQISSEVPQNLSASRPQDRQFILSSKKLLLSDSGFYLCAWARIADYEQYFGPGTRLTVT.

V usage is TRBV6-2 or TRBV6-3 and J usage is TRBJ2-7, with 8 bases identical to TRBD1. The V gene end was trimmed by 6 bases and the J gene end by 2 bases; junction bases not matched to a gene: 18. Germline CDR1 MNHEY, CDR2 SVGEGT. The length of the CDR3 is 18 residues. This CDR3 reads CASSAPRTGRRSTYEQYF. The CDR3 DNA sequence: TGTGCCAGCAGCGCCCCCCGGACAGGGAGGAGGAGCACCTACGAGCAGTACTTC.

At least ten counts were recorded for this clonotype. V usage is TRBV6-1 and J usage is TRBJ1-2; D is unresolved. Germline V gene lookup returns CDR1 MNHNS and CDR2 SASEGT. CDR3 length: 13 amino acids. V dropped 5 bases and J dropped 5 bases, with 12 bases sitting between them. CDR3 loop: CASSTVRTYGYTF. For the CDR3, the DNA is TGTGCCAGCAGTACAGTGAGAACGTATGGCTACACCTTC.

This clonotype came up many times. The chain's CDR3 is CASSLVPNTDTQYF. CDR3 DNA: TGCGCCAGCAGCTTGGTCCCCAACACAGATACGCAGTATTTT. The chain uses TRBV5-1 and TRBJ2-3; the D is unclear. The V gene's germline CDR1 is SGHRS and CDR2 YFSETQ. Trimming removed 0 bases from V and 2 bases from J, with 7 bases in between. This CDR3 contains 14 residues.

This clonotype was counted many times. The CDR3 spells CASSLTGPREKLFF. Written as DNA, the CDR3 is TGTGCCAGCAGTTTGACAGGGCCTAGGGAAAAACTGTTTTTT. This rearrangement joins TRBV12-3 or TRBV12-4 to TRBJ1-4; 7 bases are shared with TRBD1. V lost 3 bases, J lost 8 bases, and 6 bases stayed unmatched. The CDR3 totals 14 residues.

This clonotype was found a few times. The chain carries TRBV10-1 and TRBJ2-5, with D perhaps matching TRBD1 (6 bases). Trimming took 6 bases from V and 1 from J, leaving 12 bases between them. This CDR3 comprises 14 residues. Germline loops: CDR1 WNHNN, CDR2 SYGVQD (reference sequence). The DNA of the CDR3 is TGCGCCAGCAGCAGACCGGACAGCCAAGAGACCCAGTACTTC. It is translated as CASSRPDSQETQYF.

This clonotype was detected many times. This chain links TRBV12-3 or TRBV12-4 with TRBJ2-3; no definite D call. The CDR3 loop spans 14 amino acids. The germline V and J ends were trimmed by 3 bases and 9 bases, with 16 bases remaining between them. CDR3 DNA: TGTGCCAGCAGTTTTCCCGGGTCCCTGAAGACGCAGTATTTT. Translated, it gives CASSFPGSLKTQYF.

This chain joins TRBV20-1 and TRBJ2-2; weak D call: TRBD1 (6 bases). V lost 6 bases to trimming and J lost 4 bases, with 12 bases between them. There are 13 residues in the CDR3. The germline V gene has CDR1 DFQATT and CDR2 SNEGSKA (reference sequence). In DNA, the CDR3 is TGCAGTGCACCAGGACAGACCACCGGGGAGCTGTTTTTT. Translation gives CSAPGQTTGELFF.

This clonotype occurred a few times. The chain links TRBV20-1 to TRBJ2-1; perhaps TRBD1 as D (5 bases). CDR1 DFQATT and CDR2 SNEGSKA come from the germline V gene (reference sequence). V was cut by 6 bases and J by 0 bases, with 12 bases left in between. The CDR3 contains 14 residues. The CDR3 nucleotides are TGCAGTGCCACAACAGGAAGCTCCTACAATGAGCAGTTCTTC. Amino acids: CSATTGSSYNEQFF.

This clonotype was detected only a few times. CDR3 coding DNA: TGTGCCAGCAGTCCCCTGGACAGAGCCCACGAGCAGTACTTC. This encodes CASSPLDRAHEQYF. The chain joins TRBV6-5 to TRBJ2-7, with a tentative D call TRBD1 (6 bases). Germline CDR1 reads MNHEY; CDR2 reads SVGAGI. The CDR3 loop spans 14 amino acids. V lost 5 bases and J lost 5, with 16 bases in between.

This clonotype was detected only a few times. V and J are TRBV7-2 and TRBJ2-2; D tentatively reads TRBD1 or TRBD2 (5 bases each). The V gene lost 5 bases and the J gene lost 0 bases, with 16 bases spanning the gap. Per germline, CDR1 SGHTA and CDR2 FQGNSA. CDR3 length: 17 amino acids. CDR3 in DNA: TGTGCCAGCAGCCACACAAGGGACCGAGCGAACACCGGGGAGCTGTTTTTT. This encodes CASSHTRDRANTGELFF. Full variable domain (missing parts from reference TRBV7-2 and TRBJ2-2): GAGVSQSPSNKVTEKGKDVELRCDPISGHTALYWYRQSLGQGLEFLIYFQGNSAPDKSGLPSDRFSAERTGGSVSTLTIQRTQQEDSAVYLCASSHTRDRANTGELFFGEGSRLTVL.

This clonotype came up many times. V and J are TRBV2 and TRBJ2-7; a possible D gene is TRBD1 (5 bases). The germline V gene has CDR1 SNHLY and CDR2 FYNNEI. The CDR3 consists of 12 residues. With 4 bases removed from V and 12 bases from J, the gap between germline ends came to 16 bases. DNA for the CDR3: TGTGCCAGCAGTGTCACACCACAGGCCGGGTACTTC. It is translated as CASSVTPQAGYF.

The chain couples TRBV19 to TRBJ1-2; 10 bases fit TRBD1. Germline loops: CDR1 LNHDA, CDR2 SQIVND (reference sequence). V was pared by 7 bases and J by 5 bases, with 7 bases of the junction left unmatched. The CDR3 is 14 residues long. The CDR3, as DNA: TGTGCCAGTACGCTACAGGACAGGGGGTATGGCTACACCTTC. Translation: CASTLQDRGYGYTF. The complete variable domain, with remaining parts taken from reference TRBV19 and TRBJ1-2, reads DGGITQSPKYLFRKEGQNVTLSCEQNLNHDAMYWYRQDPGQGLRLIYYSQIVNDFQKGDIAEGYSVSREKKESFPLTVTSAQKNPTAFYLCASTLQDRGYGYTFGSGTRLTVV.

The sample holds a few counts of this clonotype. The chain links TRBV4-2 to TRBJ2-5, with D unresolved. Trimming took off 0 bases at V and 7 bases at J, with 15 bases between the two ends. Germline assignment: CDR1 LGHNA and CDR2 YNFKEQ. The CDR3 has 15 residues. CDR3 sequence: CASSQDGLDSGTQYF. In DNA, the CDR3 is TGTGCCAGCAGCCAAGATGGGCTAGATTCGGGGACCCAGTACTTC.

The V gene is TRBV9, the J gene TRBJ2-7, with 10 bases identical to TRBD2. The V gene end was trimmed by 3 bases and the J gene end by 2 bases; junction bases not matched to a gene: 2. Germline V lookup: CDR1 SGDLS, CDR2 YYNGEE. The CDR3 consists of 14 residues. Here the CDR3 reads CASSAGTSAYEQYF. The DNA for the CDR3 is TGTGCCAGCAGCGCCGGGACTAGCGCCTACGAGCAGTACTTC. Variable domain in full (rest from reference TRBV9 and TRBJ2-7): DSGVTQTPKHLITATGQRVTLRCSPRSGDLSVYWYQQSLDQGLQFLIQYYNGEERAKGNILERFSAQQFPDLHSELNLSSLELGDSALYFCASSAGTSAYEQYFGPGTRLTVT.

This clonotype was picked up a small number of times. The chain has TRBV11-2 and TRBJ1-1; TRBD1 agrees at 8 bases. With 1 base clipped from V and 9 bases from J, the junction kept 10 bases outside the gene matches. This CDR3 comprises 15 residues. CDR1 is SGHAT, CDR2 FQNNGV, per germline. The CDR3 bases are TGTGCCAGCAGCTTAGCAGGGGGCGACTTTTTGAAAGCTTTCTTT. Translating gives CASSLAGGDFLKAFF.

This clonotype was recorded at least ten times. The chain combines TRBV27 with TRBJ2-7, with D hard to call. CDR3 length: 14 residues. In germline, CDR1 is MNHEY, CDR2 SMNVEV (reference sequence). Trimming stripped 3 bases from V and 0 bases from J, with 9 bases between. The CDR3 sequence is CASSFSRSSYEQYF. The CDR3 region has the DNA TGTGCCAGCAGTTTTTCCCGGAGCTCCTACGAGCAGTACTTC.

This clonotype was found many times. The CDR3 loop reads CASSGPPASGRATQETQYF. The DNA of the CDR3 is TGCGCCAGCAGCGGGCCACCGGCTAGCGGGAGGGCTACCCAAGAGACCCAGTACTTC. This chain links TRBV5-1 with TRBJ2-5, with TRBD2 matching 12 bases. The CDR3 consists of 19 residues. J gave up 1 base and V 4 bases, and 14 bases lay outside the gene matches. Germline CDR1 reads SGHRS; CDR2 reads YFSETQ. Variable domain in full (rest from reference TRBV5-1 and TRBJ2-5): KAGVTQTPRYLIKTRGQQVTLSCSPISGHRSVSWYQQTPGQGLQFLFEYFSETQRNKGNFPGRFSGRQFSNSRSEMNVSTLELGDSALYLCASSGPPASGRATQETQYFGPGTRLLVL.

Of note for this clonotype: A much larger clone sits a single nucleotide away, making a read error possible. The chain joins TRBV4-3 to TRBJ2-7; D is undetermined. The CDR3 runs to 15 residues. The V gene's germline CDR1 is LGHNA and CDR2 YSLEER. Trimming took off 0 bases at V and 3 bases at J, with 12 bases between the two ends. DNA for the CDR3: TGCGCCAGCAGCCAAGATCCGGGTGCCCTCTACGAGCAGTACTTC. The encoded protein is CASSQDPGALYEQYF.